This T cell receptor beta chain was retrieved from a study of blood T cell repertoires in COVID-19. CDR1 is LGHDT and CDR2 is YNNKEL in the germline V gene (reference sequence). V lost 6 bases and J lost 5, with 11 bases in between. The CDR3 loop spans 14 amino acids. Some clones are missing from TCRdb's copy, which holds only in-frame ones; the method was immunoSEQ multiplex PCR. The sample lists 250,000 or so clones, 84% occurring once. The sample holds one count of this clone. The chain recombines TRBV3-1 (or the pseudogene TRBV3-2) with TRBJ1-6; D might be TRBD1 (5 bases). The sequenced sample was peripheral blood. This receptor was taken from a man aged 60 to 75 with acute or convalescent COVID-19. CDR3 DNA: TGTGCCAGCAGGCGACAGACGGATAATTCACCCCTCCACTTT. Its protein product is CASRRQTDNSPLHF.